These T cell receptor beta chains were read from a single sample in a study of cytomegalovirus exposure and HLA in healthy donors. TCRdb keeps only in-frame clones here, not all; method: immunoSEQ multiplex PCR. The data hold 120,000 or so clones, with over 75% observed a single time. Material for sequencing was PBMCs. These receptors all stem from a man aged 40-50 years in good health and CMV-seronegative. Both conserved end residues are part of each CDR3.

V gene,CDR3 protein
TRBV27,CASSLWQGSAGELFF
TRBV5-1,CASSLLLATNTGELFF
TRBV6-5,CASREGEGFSPLHF
TRBV6-6,CASSARTGYEGETLHF
TRBV27,CASRDLAGGQTPYNEQFF
TRBV7-9,CASSLGSGLDEQFF
TRBV25-1,CASRAPTGDTEAFF
TRBV30,CAWSHGTGAAKLFF
TRBV6-5,CASSLTSGVYNEQFF
TRBV18,CASSPNSFTEAFF
TRBV9,CASSVHASGTSYEQYF